These 22 T cell receptor beta chains came from one sample sequenced in a study of OX40 agonist ivuxolimab in advanced cancers. The method was immunoSEQ multiplex PCR; TCRdb's version includes in-frame clones alone and lacks a portion of them. The top ten hold about 0.6% of the sample, which has approximately 76,000 clones, roughly 85% seen once. Sequences were derived from CD4+ or CD8+ T cells sorted from blood, sampled in a trial of the OX40 agonist ivuxolimab. The receptors stem from an adult with an advanced solid tumor such as melanoma, head and neck, liver or kidney cancer.

The chain employs TRBV7-2 and TRBJ2-5; D ambiguous. Trimming shortened V by 3 bases and J by 4 bases, and 9 bases separated the two germline ends. CDR3 size: 13 residues. CDR1 is SGHTA and CDR2 is FQGNSA in the germline V gene. DNA of the CDR3: TGTGCCAGCAGCTTCCCGGGCCCAGAGACCCAGTACTTC. Amino acids: CASSFPGPETQYF.

The rearrangement links TRBV6-4 to TRBJ1-2; 8 bases agree with TRBD1. Germline CDR1 is MRHNA and CDR2 is SNTAGT. The CDR3 loop spans 14 amino acids. V dropped 6 bases and J dropped 4; count of bases not matched to a gene: 7. CDR3 nucleotide sequence: TGTGCCAGCAGACCTACAACAGGGGGCTATGGCTACACCTTC. Translation gives CASRPTTGGYGYTF.

The genes are TRBV9 and TRBJ2-3; D not resolved. The CDR3 totals 13 residues. Germline CDR1 and CDR2: SGDLS and YYNGEE. V was clipped by 0 bases and J by 3 bases, with 5 bases between them. The CDR3 nucleotides read TGTGCCAGCAGCGTAGGGGTAACAGATACGCAGTATTTT. Translation: CASSVGVTDTQYF. Together with reference TRBV9 and TRBJ2-3, the CDR3 gives the full variable domain: DSGVTQTPKHLITATGQRVTLRCSPRSGDLSVYWYQQSLDQGLQFLIQYYNGEERAKGNILERFSAQQFPDLHSELNLSSLELGDSALYFCASSVGVTDTQYFGPGTRLTVL.

V is TRBV7-8 and J is TRBJ1-4, with D perhaps TRBD1 (6 bases). The V end was cut by 4 bases, the J end by 3 bases, with 12 bases between. The CDR3 totals 15 residues. Germline CDR1 is SGHVS and CDR2 is FQNEAQ. The CDR3 sequence is CASSYYRESNEKLFF. CDR3 sequence (DNA): TGTGCCAGCAGCTATTACAGGGAATCTAATGAAAAACTGTTTTTT.

The V and J genes are TRBV11-3 and TRBJ2-3, with 8 bases identical to TRBD1. Germline loops: CDR1 SGHNT, CDR2 YENEEA. This CDR3 has 13 residues. V trimming: 5 bases; J trimming: 4 bases; junction bases outside the gene matches: 2. The CDR3 sequence is CASSLTGADTQYF. The CDR3 nucleotides read TGTGCCAGCAGCCTGACAGGGGCAGATACGCAGTATTTT.

Concerning this clone itself: Other DNA sequences in this sample translate to the same CDR3. The chain employs TRBV6-1 and TRBJ2-3, with D perhaps given as TRBD1 or TRBD2 (5 bases each). The CDR3 length is 12 residues. Germline V gives CDR1 MNHNS, CDR2 SASEGT. The germline V and J ends were trimmed by 1 base and 6 bases, with 5 bases remaining between them. CDR3 in DNA: TGTGCCAGCAGTGAAGGGGGGGATACGCAGTATTTT. It yields the protein CASSEGGDTQYF.

The rearrangement uses TRBV9 and TRBJ1-6; D may be TRBD1 (5 bases). Germline V CDR1 and CDR2: SGDLS, YYNGEE. This CDR3 has 14 amino acids. Deletions cut 3 bases from V and 4 bases from J, with 8 bases between. CDR3 DNA sequence: TGTGCCAGCAGCGGACAGCATTATAATTCACCCCTCCACTTT. Protein sequence: CASSGQHYNSPLHF.

The rearrangement links TRBV6-6 to TRBJ2-1; D is possibly TRBD2 (5 bases). Trimming removed 11 bases from V and 0 bases from J, with 17 bases in between. The germline V gene has CDR1 MNHNY and CDR2 SVGAGI (reference sequence). This CDR3 region has 15 residues. The CDR3 coding sequence is TGTGCCGCATCTTTCCCGGGGAGCTCCTACAATGAGCAGTTCTTC. Residues: CAASFPGSSYNEQFF.

J is TRBJ2-1 and V is TRBV7-2; TRBD2 aligns across 11 bases. The germline V gene encodes CDR1 SGHTA and CDR2 FQGNSA. The CDR3 sequence is 14 residues long. The ends lost 2 bases at V and 8 bases at J; junction bases unmatched: 2. The CDR3 spells CASSLLAGGYEQFF. CDR3 bases: TGTGCCAGCAGCTTACTAGCGGGGGGTTATGAGCAGTTCTTC.

The rearrangement joins TRBV7-9 to TRBJ2-1; the D gene could be TRBD1 or TRBD2 (5 bases each). In germline, CDR1 is SEHNR, CDR2 FQNEAQ (reference sequence). The CDR3 has 15 amino acids. V lost 5 bases and J lost 9, with 20 bases in between. The CDR3 DNA follows: TGTGCCAGCAGCCCCGGGACGCTCGGGGTGGGTGAGCAGTTCTTC. Protein product: CASSPGTLGVGEQFF.

The genes are TRBV6-5 and TRBJ2-7; the match to TRBD1 covers 9 bases. Germline loops: CDR1 MNHEY, CDR2 SVGAGI. The CDR3 is 15 amino acids. The V gene end was trimmed by 6 bases and the J gene end by 5 bases; junction bases not matched to a gene: 11. The CDR3 sequence: CASSLDPQGAHEQYF. CDR3 in DNA: TGTGCCAGCAGCTTAGACCCACAGGGGGCCCACGAGCAGTACTTC.

J is TRBJ2-3 and V is TRBV18; either TRBD1 or TRBD2 may fit D (5 bases each). Germline V gene lookup returns CDR1 KGHSH and CDR2 LQKENI. There are 15 residues in the CDR3. Deletions cut 6 bases from V and 4 bases from J, with 17 bases between. The CDR3 is CASSLGTRRADTQYF. The CDR3 nucleotides read TGTGCCAGCTCCCTCGGGACGCGGCGAGCAGATACGCAGTATTTT.

This chain links TRBV29-1 with TRBJ2-3; perhaps D is TRBD1 or TRBD2 (6 bases each). V lost 8 bases and J lost 4, with 16 bases in between. This CDR3 is built from 13 residues. The germline CDR1 and CDR2 sequences are SQVTM and ANQGSEA. The CDR3 here is CSSQRGAADTQYF. The CDR3, as DNA: TGCAGCTCCCAGAGGGGGGCGGCAGATACGCAGTATTTT.

This rearrangement joins TRBV5-1 to TRBJ2-7; D perhaps matches TRBD1 (5 bases). Germline loops: CDR1 SGHRS, CDR2 YFSETQ. This CDR3 is 14 amino acids long. V dropped 0 bases and J dropped 6 bases, with 13 bases sitting between them. CDR3 sequence (DNA): TGCGCCAGCAGCTTGGGAAGGGGTCCCGGCGAGCAGTACTTC. Amino acid sequence: CASSLGRGPGEQYF.

The chain recombines TRBV19 with TRBJ1-2; the match to TRBD1 covers 8 bases. From germline, CDR1 is LNHDA and CDR2 SQIVND (reference sequence). Trimming took 5 bases from V and 4 from J; bases not matched to a gene: 6. This CDR3 region has 14 residues. The CDR3 loop reads CASSLRTGSYGYTF. The CDR3 DNA sequence: TGTGCCAGTAGTCTCAGGACAGGGAGCTATGGCTACACCTTC.

The rearrangement links TRBV19 to TRBJ1-2; tentatively, D is TRBD1 (5 bases). CDR3 size: 13 residues. Trimming left V 1 base short and J 6 bases short, with 9 bases between. The germline gives CDR1 LNHDA, CDR2 SQIVND (reference sequence). In DNA form, the CDR3 reads TGTGCCAGTAGTATAGTTGGGGGGAATGGCTACACCTTC. It encodes CASSIVGGNGYTF.

V is TRBV7-9 and J is TRBJ2-7; either TRBD1 or TRBD2 may supply D (5 bases each). The CDR3 extends over 14 amino acids. Trimming took 0 bases from V and 7 from J, leaving 13 bases between them. Germline-derived CDR1 and CDR2 are SEHNR and FQNEAQ (reference sequence). The CDR3 reads CASSLAGPRSEQYF. CDR3 bases: TGTGCCAGCAGCTTAGCGGGACCCAGAAGTGAGCAGTACTTC.

The chain uses TRBV9 and TRBJ2-3; TRBD2 might be the D (6 bases). The V gene's germline CDR1 is SGDLS and CDR2 YYNGEE. V gave up 3 bases and J gave up 8 bases, with 19 bases separating them. The CDR3 spans 15 residues. CDR3 sequence reads: CASSALAEGSGTQYF. The CDR3 DNA sequence: TGTGCCAGCAGCGCGTTAGCGGAAGGGTCGGGTACGCAGTATTTT.

The chain carries TRBV9 and TRBJ2-1, with D maybe TRBD2 (6 bases). The germline gives CDR1 SGDLS, CDR2 YYNGEE. Deletions cut 0 bases from V and 10 bases from J, with 11 bases between. This CDR3 contains 13 residues. CDR3: CASSVGPSEEQFF. The CDR3 region has the DNA TGTGCCAGCAGCGTAGGTCCTAGCGAGGAGCAGTTCTTC.

V and J are TRBV7-2 and TRBJ1-2; D is undetermined. Trimming removed 4 bases from V and 7 bases from J, with 10 bases in between. The CDR3 loop spans 12 amino acids. Germline CDR1 is SGHTA and CDR2 is FQGNSA. In nucleotides, the CDR3 is TGTGCCAGCAGCTCTCATGAGACTGGCTACACCTTC. The encoded protein is CASSSHETGYTF.

This clone was seen only once. The chain couples TRBV7-2 to TRBJ1-1; D gene unclear. The CDR3 spans 14 residues. With 3 bases removed from V and 1 base from J, the gap between germline ends came to 9 bases. Germline V gene lookup returns CDR1 SGHTA and CDR2 FQGNSA. This CDR3 reads CASSFSRRNTEAFF. The CDR3 region has the DNA TGTGCCAGCAGCTTCTCCAGAAGGAACACTGAAGCTTTCTTT.

The rearrangement links TRBV7-8 to TRBJ2-2; D gene unclear. Germline V gene lookup returns CDR1 SGHVS and CDR2 FQNEAQ. The V gene lost 3 bases and the J gene lost 4 bases, with 15 bases spanning the gap. The CDR3 is made up of 16 amino acids. The CDR3 DNA reads as TGTGCCAGCAGCTTGGGTCCCCGTCTCAGCACCGGGGAGCTGTTTTTT. Translation gives CASSLGPRLSTGELFF.